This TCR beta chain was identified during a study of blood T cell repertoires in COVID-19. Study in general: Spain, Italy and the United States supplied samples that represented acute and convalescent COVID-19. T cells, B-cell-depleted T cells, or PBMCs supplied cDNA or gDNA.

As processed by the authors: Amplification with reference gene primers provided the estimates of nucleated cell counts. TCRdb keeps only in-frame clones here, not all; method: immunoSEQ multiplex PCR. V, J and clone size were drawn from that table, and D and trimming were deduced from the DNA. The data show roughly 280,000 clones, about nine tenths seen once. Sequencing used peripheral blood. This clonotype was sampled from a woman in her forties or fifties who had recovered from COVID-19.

The DNA for the CDR3 is TGTGCCAGCAGCTTAGGCCCTTTGGCTTTCTTT. Protein product: CASSLGPLAFF. The chain couples TRBV13 to TRBJ1-1, with D hard to call. This CDR3 comprises 11 residues. Trimming removed 0 bases at V and 11 bases at J, with 7 bases between. Germline CDR1 reads PRHDT; CDR2 reads FYEKMQ (reference sequence).